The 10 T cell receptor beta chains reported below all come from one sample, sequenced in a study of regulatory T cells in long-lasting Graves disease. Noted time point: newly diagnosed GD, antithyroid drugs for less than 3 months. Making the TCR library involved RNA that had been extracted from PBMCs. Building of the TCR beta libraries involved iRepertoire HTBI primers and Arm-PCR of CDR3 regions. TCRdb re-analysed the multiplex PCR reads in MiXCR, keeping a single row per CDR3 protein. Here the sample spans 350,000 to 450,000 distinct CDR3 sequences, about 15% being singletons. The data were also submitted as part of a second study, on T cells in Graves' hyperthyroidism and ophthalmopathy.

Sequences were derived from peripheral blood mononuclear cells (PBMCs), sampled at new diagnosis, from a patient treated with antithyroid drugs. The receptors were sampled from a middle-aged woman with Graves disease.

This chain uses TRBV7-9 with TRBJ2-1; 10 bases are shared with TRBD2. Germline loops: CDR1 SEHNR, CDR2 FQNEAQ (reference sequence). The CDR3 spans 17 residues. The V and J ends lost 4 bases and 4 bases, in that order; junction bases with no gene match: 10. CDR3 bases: TGTGCCAGCAGCTCTTCCCGGGGACTAGCGAGATACAATGAGCAGTTCTTC. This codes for CASSSSRGLARYNEQFF.

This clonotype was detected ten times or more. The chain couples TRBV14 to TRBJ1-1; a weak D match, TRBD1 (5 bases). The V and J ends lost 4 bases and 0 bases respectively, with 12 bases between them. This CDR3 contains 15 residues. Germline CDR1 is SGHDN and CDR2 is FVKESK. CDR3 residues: CASSLTGYMNTEAFF. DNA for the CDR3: TGTGCCAGCAGCCTAACAGGCTACATGAACACTGAAGCTTTCTTT.

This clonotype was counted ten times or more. CDR3 sequence reads: CATSDPGLAENNEQFF. The CDR3 DNA is TGTGCCACCAGTGACCCTGGACTAGCGGAAAACAATGAGCAGTTCTTC. V is TRBV24-1 and J is TRBJ2-1, with 10 bases aligning to TRBD2. The CDR3 covers 16 residues. The germline gives CDR1 KGHDR, CDR2 SFDVKD. V shed 4 bases and J 5 bases; nucleotides not matched to a gene: 7.

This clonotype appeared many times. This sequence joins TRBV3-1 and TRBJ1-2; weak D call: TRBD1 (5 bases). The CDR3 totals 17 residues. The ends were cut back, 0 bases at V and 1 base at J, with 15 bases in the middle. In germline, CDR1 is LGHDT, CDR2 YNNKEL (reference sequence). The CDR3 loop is CASSQDWQGHYNYGYTF. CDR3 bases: TGTGCCAGCAGCCAAGATTGGCAGGGCCACTATAACTATGGCTACACCTTC.

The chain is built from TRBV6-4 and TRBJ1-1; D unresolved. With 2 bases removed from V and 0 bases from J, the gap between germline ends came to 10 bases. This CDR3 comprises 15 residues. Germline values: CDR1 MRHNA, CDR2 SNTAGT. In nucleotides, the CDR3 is TGTGCCAGCAGTGACGCAGCCCGTGTGAACACTGAAGCTTTCTTT. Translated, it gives CASSDAARVNTEAFF.

The CDR3 nucleotides read TGTGCCACCAGTGAACTAGCGGGAGAGACCCAGTACTTC. Protein: CATSELAGETQYF. The V call is TRBV24-1, the J call TRBJ2-5, with 9 bases fitting TRBD2. Germline CDR1 KGHDR, CDR2 SFDVKD. The CDR3 contains 13 residues. The trim removed 4 bases at V and 4 bases at J, leaving 0 bases unmatched.

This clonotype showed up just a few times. Here the CDR3 DNA reads TGCGCCAGCAGCTTTCGAGACTGGAACACTGAAGCTTTCTTT. Its translation is CASSFRDWNTEAFF. The chain couples TRBV5-1 to TRBJ1-1, with D hard to call. The V end was cut by 2 bases, the J end by 1 base, with 9 bases between. Germline values: CDR1 SGHRS, CDR2 YFSETQ. This CDR3 has 14 residues.

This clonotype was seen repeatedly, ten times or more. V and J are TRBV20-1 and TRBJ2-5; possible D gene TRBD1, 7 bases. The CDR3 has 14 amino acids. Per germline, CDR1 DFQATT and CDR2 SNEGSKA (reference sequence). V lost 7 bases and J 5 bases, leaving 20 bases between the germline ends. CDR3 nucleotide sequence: TGCAGTGTCGAGGGCAGGGGGGAGTGGGAGACCCAGTACTTC. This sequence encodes CSVEGRGEWETQYF.

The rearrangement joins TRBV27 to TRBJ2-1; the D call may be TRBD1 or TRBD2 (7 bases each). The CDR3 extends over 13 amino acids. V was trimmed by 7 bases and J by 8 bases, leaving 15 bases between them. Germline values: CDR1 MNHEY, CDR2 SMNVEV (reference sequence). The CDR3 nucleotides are TGTGCCAGCACCCGACAGGGAGGGCATGAGCAGTTCTTC. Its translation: CASTRQGGHEQFF.

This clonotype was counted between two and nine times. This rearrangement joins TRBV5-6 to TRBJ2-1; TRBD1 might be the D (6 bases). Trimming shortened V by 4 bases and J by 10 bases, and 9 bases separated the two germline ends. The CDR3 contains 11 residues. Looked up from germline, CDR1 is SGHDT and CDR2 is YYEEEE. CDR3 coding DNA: TGTGCCAGCAGCGTTGGGGGCGAGCAGTTCTTC. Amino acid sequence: CASSVGGEQFF. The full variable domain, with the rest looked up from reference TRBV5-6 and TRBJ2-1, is DAGVTQSPTHLIKTRGQQVTLRCSPKSGHDTVSWYQQALGQGPQFIFQYYEEEERQRGNFPDRFSGHQFPNYSSELNVNALLLGDSALYLCASSVGGEQFFGPGTRLTVL.